Sequencing of this T cell receptor beta chain was carried out in a study of T cell responses to AZD1222 COVID-19 vaccine. Overall study results and limits: Baseline seropositives among AZD1222 recipients totaled only five to seven. Vaccine-associated CD4 TCRs ranged over spike, dominating at 160-218 and 743-854. Donors were mostly white British, more females; clonal diversity possibly underestimated.

The germline gives CDR1 MNHEY, CDR2 SVGEGT. This CDR3 has 13 residues. The V end was cut by 6 bases, the J end by 1 base, with 9 bases between. Points on this clone: Its antigen is unknown.

TCRdb keeps only in-frame clones here, not all; method: immunoSEQ multiplex PCR. The sample has 100,000 to 150,000 clones; roughly nine tenths are singletons. The specimen was peripheral blood, collected on day 0 of AZD1222 vaccination. The source is an adult in good health. This sequence joins TRBV6-2 or TRBV6-3 and TRBJ1-1, with D unclear. In DNA, the CDR3 is TGTGCCAGCAGCTCCCGAGGGAACACTGAAGCTTTCTTT. Amino acids: CASSSRGNTEAFF.